This T cell receptor beta chain derives from a study of blood T cell repertoires in COVID-19. This CDR3 contains 15 residues. The V and J ends lost 4 bases and 0 bases respectively, with 13 bases between them. Germline loops: CDR1 SGHRS, CDR2 YFSETQ. TCRdb keeps only in-frame clones here, not all; method: immunoSEQ multiplex PCR. The sample has around 260,000 clones, 83% seen once; the top ten hold 8.5% to 9.5%. The sequencing sample was made of peripheral blood. The chain joins TRBV5-1 to TRBJ1-1; D might be TRBD1 (5 bases). This clonotype was obtained from a woman aged 50 to 65 who had recovered from COVID-19. The CDR3 sequence: CASSTIPGVNTEAFF. The CDR3 region has the DNA TGCGCCAGCAGCACAATCCCGGGGGTGAACACTGAAGCTTTCTTT. The full variable domain, in which reference TRBV5-1 and TRBJ1-1 provide the parts outside the CDR3, is KAGVTQTPRYLIKTRGQQVTLSCSPISGHRSVSWYQQTPGQGLQFLFEYFSETQRNKGNFPGRFSGRQFSNSRSEMNVSTLELGDSALYLCASSTIPGVNTEAFFGQGTRLTVV.